This is a list of T cell receptor beta chains from one sample in a study of human T cells and chemical hapten exposure. Each CDR3 protein gets one entry after TCRdb re-called the RACE reads with MiXCR. This table has tens of thousands of distinct CDR3 sequences, about 9% appearing once. Source: whole blood, taken in connection with sensitization to the hapten diphenylcyclopropenone (DPC). Every receptor here comes from a woman between 35 and 50 years old with alopecia areata. Some clones in this sample may be carry-over from other donors' samples. CDR3s include the opening cysteine and the closing phenylalanine or tryptophan. D genes are given only for firm matches. Clone size appears in some rows only: once, few, many, or a class for an expanded clone.

size	V	D	J	DNA	CDR3
many	TRBV5-1	NA	TRBJ1-1	TGCGCCAGCAGCCCAAGGGGGGGGCTGGGCGCTGAAGCTTTCTTT	CASSPRGGLGAEAFF
many	TRBV23-1	NA	TRBJ2-2	TGCGCGGGAGGCCTGACCGGGGAGCTGTTTTTT	CAGGLTGELFF
many	TRBV7-2	TRBD1	TRBJ2-2	TGTGCCAGCAGCTTAGGGGCAGGGGGCACCGGGGAGCTCTTTTTT	CASSLGAGGTGELFF
many	TRBV4-3	NA	TRBJ2-2	TGCGCCAGCACCAACCTCCCCCGGTTCGAGGGTACCGGGGAGCTGTTTTTT	CASTNLPRFEGTGELFF
NA	TRBV29-1	NA	TRBJ1-2	TGCAGCGTTCATGATAACTATGGCTACACCTTC	CSVHDNYGYTF
NA	TRBV27	TRBD2	TRBJ2-3	TGTGCCAGCAGTTTACGGCGGGGGAGCACAGATACGCAGTATTTT	CASSLRRGSTDTQYF
few	TRBV3-1	TRBD1	TRBJ1-1	TGTGCCAGCAGCCAGCGGGGACAGGGGACTGAAGCTTTCTTT	CASSQRGQGTEAFF
many	TRBV6-5	NA	TRBJ1-4	TGTGCCAGCAGGGGGATAGGCAGGGGAAATGAAAAACTGTTTTTT	CASRGIGRGNEKLFF
many	TRBV2	TRBD1	TRBJ2-3	TGTGCCAGCACCCCAGGACAGGGGGCGAGAGATACGCAGTATTTT	CASTPGQGARDTQYF
NA	TRBV7-2	NA	TRBJ2-3	TGTGCCAGCAGCTTGGACTACCTTAGCACAGATACGCAGTATTTT	CASSLDYLSTDTQYF
many	TRBV6-1	TRBD1	TRBJ2-7	TGTGCCAGCAGTGATCCAGGACAGGGGGCAAGGGCCCTATGGGGCGAGCAGTACTTC	CASSDPGQGARALWGEQYF
few	TRBV5-6	NA	TRBJ2-7	TGTGCCAGCAGCTTCTCGGGGAGCGAGCAGTACTTC	CASSFSGSEQYF
many	TRBV7-3	NA	TRBJ2-1	TGTGCCAGCAGCTCCTTAGCACGTGAGCAGTTCTTC	CASSSLAREQFF
many	TRBV11-2	TRBD2	TRBJ2-1	TGTGCCAGCAGCTCGATAGCGGGGCGCCGGAATGAGCAGTTCTTC	CASSSIAGRRNEQFF
many	TRBV3-1	TRBD1	TRBJ1-5	TGTGCCAGCAGCGGGACAGGGAGCGGCAATCAGCCCCAGCATTTT	CASSGTGSGNQPQHF
NA	TRBV6-6	NA	TRBJ1-6	TGTGCCAGCGGAGGGAGGGGAGTGAGGGTAAATTCACCCCTCCACTTT	CASGGRGVRVNSPLHF
many	TRBV3-1	NA	TRBJ2-7	TGTGCCAGCAGCCGAGGCCCAGGTTCCTACGAGCAGTACTTC	CASSRGPGSYEQYF
NA	TRBV4-1	TRBD1	TRBJ1-6	TGCGCCAGCAGCCGACAGGGCGGTTCACCCCTCCACTTT	CASSRQGGSPLHF
many	TRBV5-1	NA	TRBJ1-1	TGCGCCAGCAGCCAGGGACCGCAGGACACTGAAGCTTTCTTT	CASSQGPQDTEAFF
many	TRBV4-2	NA	TRBJ1-5	TGTGCCAGCAGCCAAGAATTCAGGGGAAATCAGCCCCAGCATTTT	CASSQEFRGNQPQHF
NA	TRBV30	NA	TRBJ2-1	TGTGCCTCCCCTTCGGGACACCTTTACAATGAGCAGTTCTTC	CASPSGHLYNEQFF
few	TRBV7-2	NA	TRBJ2-2	TGTGCCAGCAGCTTTCAGCCCACCGGGGAGCTGTTTTTT	CASSFQPTGELFF
many	TRBV3-1	TRBD1	TRBJ2-7	TGTGCCAGCAGCCGAGACAGGGGGAACGAGCAGTACTTC	CASSRDRGNEQYF
many	TRBV20-1	NA	TRBJ1-4	TGCAGTGCCCGAGACCCTGGAGGGGAAAAACTGTTTTTT	CSARDPGGEKLFF
many	TRBV9	NA	TRBJ1-4	TGTGCCAGCAGTAGAACAGGGTATAATGAAAAACTGTTTTTT	CASSRTGYNEKLFF
NA	TRBV7-2	TRBD2	TRBJ2-2	TGTGCCAGCAGCTCCTTAGCGGGGGGTATCACCGGGGAGCTGTTTTTT	CASSSLAGGITGELFF
many	TRBV4-1	NA	TRBJ1-1	TGCGCCAGCAGCCAAGAGTCCGGGGCATTGGGAACTGAAGCTTTCTTT	CASSQESGALGTEAFF
NA	TRBV7-2	TRBD1	TRBJ1-1	TGTGCCAGCAGCTTCACAGGGGGCGAGACTGAAGCTTTCTTT	CASSFTGGETEAFF
NA	TRBV6-1	NA	TRBJ2-7	TGTGCCAGCTCAATAACAGCGTACTACGAGCAGTACTTC	CASSITAYYEQYF
NA	TRBV5-1	TRBD1	TRBJ2-7	TGCGCCAGCAGCTTACTTACGGACAGGAGCTTCTCCTACGAGCAGTACTTC	CASSLLTDRSFSYEQYF
NA	TRBV12-3/TRBV12-4	NA	TRBJ2-1	TGTGCCAACAGTTTAAGGGCAGACTCCTACAATGAGCAGTTCTTC	CANSLRADSYNEQFF
many	TRBV6-2/TRBV6-3	NA	TRBJ2-2	TGTGCCAGCAGTAACCCCCCCGGGACACTCAACACCGGGGAGCTGTTTTTT	CASSNPPGTLNTGELFF
NA	TRBV7-3	NA	TRBJ2-6	TGTGCCAGCAGCTTGAGACCGCCGGGGGGCACTGGGGCCAACGTCCTGACTTTC	CASSLRPPGGTGANVLTF
few	TRBV7-2	NA	TRBJ1-2	TGTGCCAGCAGCTTAGATCCGGACTATGGCTACACCTTC	CASSLDPDYGYTF
many	TRBV29-1	TRBD1	TRBJ2-3	TGCAGCGTGGATAGACAGGGTGTCGTCAGCACAGATACGCAGTATTTT	CSVDRQGVVSTDTQYF
many	TRBV7-3	NA	TRBJ1-6	TGTGCCAGCAGCCCGACCTCTCGGGGGCCTGATTCACCCCTCCACTTT	CASSPTSRGPDSPLHF
many	TRBV5-6	NA	TRBJ2-1	TGTGCCAGCAGCTTCCTTTGGAGTGGGGGTACCAATGAGCAGTTCTTC	CASSFLWSGGTNEQFF
NA	TRBV20-1	NA	TRBJ2-7	TGCAGTGCCCTTAGCTCCTACGAGCAGTACTTC	CSALSSYEQYF
NA	TRBV6-1	TRBD2	TRBJ2-7	TGTGCCAGCAGTGATATGGCGGGGGGGCCGGAGGAGCAGTACTTC	CASSDMAGGPEEQYF
many	TRBV5-1	NA	TRBJ1-1	TGCGCCAGCAGCCTAGACGGGGCGAGAACTTCTGAAGCTTTCTTT	CASSLDGARTSEAFF
many	TRBV13	NA	TRBJ1-1	TGTGCCGCGGAGCGGGGGAAAGGCACTGAAGCTTTCTTT	CAAERGKGTEAFF
many	TRBV6-2/TRBV6-3	TRBD2	TRBJ2-1	TGTGCCAGCAGTTACTCTAGCGGGGGCTACAATGAGCAGTTCTTC	CASSYSSGGYNEQFF
many	TRBV6-1	TRBD1	TRBJ1-6	TGTGCCAGCACCGGGACAGATAATTCACCCCTCCACTTT	CASTGTDNSPLHF
NA	TRBV20-1	TRBD1	TRBJ2-7	TGCAGTGCTTCCGGGACAGGGGGCTACGAGCAGTACTTC	CSASGTGGYEQYF
few	TRBV18	NA	TRBJ1-6	TGTGCCAGCTCACCACCACAAGGGACGAATTCACCCCTCCACTTT	CASSPPQGTNSPLHF
many	TRBV5-1	NA	TRBJ2-7	TGCGCCAGCAGCTTCGGGCGGAGAAACTACGAGCAGTACTTC	CASSFGRRNYEQYF
NA	TRBV4-2	NA	TRBJ2-7	TGTGCCAGCAGCCAAGCTATATACTCGCCCTACGAGCAGTACTTC	CASSQAIYSPYEQYF
few	TRBV7-9	NA	TRBJ2-1	TGTGCCAGCCGCCCGGACAGTTCCTCCTACAATGAGCAGTTCTTC	CASRPDSSSYNEQFF
many	TRBV11-2	NA	TRBJ2-3	TGTGCCAGCAGCTTAGTTCAGCATCTACGTTCCCCCACAGATACGCAGTATTTT	CASSLVQHLRSPTDTQYF
few	TRBV2	TRBD2	TRBJ2-3	TGTGCCAGCAGTGAAGTCCTAGCGGGGGCTACAGATACGCAGTATTTT	CASSEVLAGATDTQYF
few	TRBV20-1	TRBD2	TRBJ2-1	TGCAGTGCTAGGGCCTCTAGCGGGGGGCTCTACAATGAGCAGTTCTTC	CSARASSGGLYNEQFF
few	TRBV2	TRBD1	TRBJ2-3	TGTGCCAGCATGGGACAGGGATCAGATACGCAGTATTTT	CASMGQGSDTQYF
many	TRBV7-9	NA	TRBJ2-7	TGTGCCAGCAGCTTACCAGGTACCTACGAGCAGTACTTC	CASSLPGTYEQYF